The entry below gives a single T cell receptor beta chain sequence along with its context. This sample is part of a study of blood T cell repertoires in COVID-19. Across the study: Resolution of symptoms, clearance, or two negative PCRs was present in recovered Cohort 3 donors. Collection of acute and convalescent COVID-19 samples took place in the United States, Italy and Spain. T cells, B-cell-depleted T cells, or PBMCs provided the cDNA or gDNA that served as material.

With V trimmed by 4 bases and J by 8 bases, 14 bases remained unmatched. The CDR3 sequence is 17 residues long. Looked up from germline, CDR1 is SEHNR and CDR2 is FQNEAQ (reference sequence). Original methodology: Reference gene primer amplification gave estimated nucleated cell counts. Libraries were prepared by immunoSEQ multiplex PCR; TCRdb keeps only in-frame clonotypes and omits some of them. V and J calls and clone size come straight from that table; D and trimming were deduced from the DNA. The sample holds approximately 210,000 clones, roughly 84% seen once. The sequencing sample was made of PBMCs or T cells enriched from blood (not recorded which). This TCR was sampled from a man between 25 and 39 years old in a cohort exposed to, infected with or recovered from COVID-19 (not recorded which). The rearrangement uses TRBV7-9 and TRBJ2-2, with 9 bases lining up with TRBD2. CDR3 amino acids: CASSSPPGLAPGGELFF. DNA of the CDR3: TGTGCCAGCAGCTCCCCGCCGGGACTAGCCCCGGGGGGGGAGCTGTTTTTT.